This T cell receptor beta chain is from a study of cytomegalovirus exposure and HLA in healthy donors. Overall study context: Earlier, some 200 million T cells were analyzed, and 117 million unique TCR beta sequences were found among them. Points from the study as a whole: In a later analysis, a missense DCLRE1C variant was linked to TCR beta V- and J-gene trimming.

The CDR3 loop spans 13 amino acids. With V trimmed by 10 bases and J by 4 bases, 6 bases remained unmatched. Germline values: CDR1 MNHNY, CDR2 SVGAGI (reference sequence). On this clone: The antigen remains unidentified.

The PCR was carried out with 60 Vbeta primers and 13 Jbeta primers. Original data processing: Later, an analysis found around 80 million unique TCR beta chains, and about 9.9 million of these were shared. Using immunoSEQ multiplex PCR, the repertoire was profiled, and TCRdb retains in-frame clones only, with some absent. V and J calls and clone size are given by that table; D and trimming were obtained from the DNA. The table includes 110,000 or so clones, 77% detected once. All donors participated as healthy donors of bone marrow. This rearrangement joins TRBV6-6 to TRBJ2-7; 11 positions agree with TRBD2. Sequenced input: PBMCs. This receptor was identified in a man aged 50-59 years in good health and CMV-seropositive. CDR3 sequence reads: CAIGTSGTYEQYF. The CDR3 DNA follows: TGTGCCATCGGGACTAGCGGAACTTACGAGCAGTACTTC.